This is a list of T cell receptor beta chains from one sample in a study of T-cell reconstitution after alpha-beta-depleted transplantation in children. TCRdb re-derived calls from the PCR reads in MiXCR, one entry per CDR3 protein. The sample includes 100,000 or so distinct CDR3 sequences, around 22% of them seen just once. The sample here was PBMCs, taken before TCRalphabeta/CD19-depleted stem cell transplant. These TCRs come from a boy between 2 and 15 years old with acute lymphoblastic leukemia, due to receive a stem cell transplant. CDR3s include the opening cysteine and the closing phenylalanine or tryptophan. The D gene is left open where the match is weak. Clone size, where shown, is once, few, many, or a class for clones that have expanded.

>.|.|TRBJ1-1|TRBV12-3/TRBV12-4
CASRTTGTAEAFF
TGTGCCAGCAGAACTACAGGCACCGCCGAAGCTTTCTTT
>.|.|TRBJ2-3|TRBV29-1
CSAPVSGGYGTDTQYF
TGCAGCGCGCCGGTTAGCGGAGGATATGGCACAGATACGCAGTATTTT
>.|.|TRBJ2-7|TRBV21-1
CASSPLRRYEQYF
TGTGCCAGCAGCCCCTTGAGGCGCTACGAGCAGTACTTC
>.|.|TRBJ1-1|TRBV7-9
CASSLGRVGTEAFF
TGTGCCAGCAGCTTAGGCCGGGTGGGGACTGAAGCTTTCTTT
>TRBD1|many|TRBJ2-7|TRBV28
CASSAPPQGTHEQYF
TGTGCCAGCAGTGCCCCCCCACAGGGGACGCACGAGCAGTACTTC
>.|.|TRBJ1-1|TRBV20-1
CSARDSLLTEAFF
TGCAGTGCTAGAGATAGCCTCCTCACTGAAGCTTTCTTT
>.|few|TRBJ2-1|TRBV7-2
CASSLLTGQDGQFF
TGTGCCAGCAGCTTATTGACCGGACAAGACGGGCAGTTCTTC
>.|.|TRBJ1-4|TRBV27
CASSHDRRNEKLFF
TGTGCCAGCAGTCACGACAGGAGAAATGAAAAACTGTTTTTT
>TRBD2|.|TRBJ2-4|TRBV20-1
CSARGGRAGNKNIQYF
TGCAGTGCTAGGGGGGGGAGGGCCGGAAACAAAAACATTCAGTACTTC
>.|.|TRBJ1-2|TRBV5-5
CASSPDRNYGYTF
TGTGCCAGCAGCCCGGACCGGAACTATGGCTACACCTTC
>TRBD2|.|TRBJ2-1|TRBV5-5
CASSLRGGRADEQFF
TGTGCCAGCAGCTTGAGGGGCGGGAGGGCCGATGAGCAGTTCTTC
>.|.|TRBJ2-2|TRBV27
CASSLGGALRTGELFF
TGTGCCAGCAGCCTTGGGGGGGCATTGAGGACCGGGGAGCTGTTTTTT
>.|.|TRBJ2-3|TRBV20-1
CSFTGISTDTQYF
TGCAGTTTCACGGGCATTAGCACAGATACGCAGTATTTT
>.|.|TRBJ1-1|TRBV5-1
CASSLGRSEAFF
TGCGCCAGCAGCTTGGGTCGGTCTGAAGCTTTCTTT
>TRBD2|medium-sized|TRBJ2-7|TRBV27
CASSSKILLAEVGTQYF
TGTGCCAGCAGTTCGAAAATTCTACTAGCGGAGGTTGGGACGCAGTACTTC
>.|many|TRBJ2-2|TRBV15
CATSRIQGENTGELFF
TGTGCCACCAGCAGGATACAAGGAGAGAACACCGGGGAGCTGTTTTTT
>TRBD1|.|TRBJ2-3|TRBV5-1
CASRQGAVTDTQYF
TGCGCCAGCAGGCAGGGGGCCGTCACAGATACGCAGTATTTT
>.|.|TRBJ2-1|TRBV20-1
CSARDQLGVKYNEQFF
TGCAGTGCTAGAGATCAGCTCGGGGTCAAATACAATGAGCAGTTCTTC
>.|.|TRBJ1-3|TRBV7-8
CASSPFGEAGNTIYF
TGTGCCAGCAGCCCCTTCGGGGAGGCTGGAAACACCATATATTTT
>.|few|TRBJ1-6|TRBV20-1
CSASSPSLALHF
TGCAGTGCTAGTAGTCCTTCTTTGGCCCTCCACTTT